The rows below give T cell receptor beta chains drawn from one sample of a study of neurological immune-mediated disorders. MiXCR, run by TCRdb on the 5' RACE reads, gives a single entry per CDR3 protein. The sample contains 20,000 to 30,000 distinct CDR3 sequences, 13% of which appear only once. Sample: PBMCs. The source is a woman aged 40 to 50 with HTLV-1-associated myelopathy (HAM/TSP). CDR3s include the opening cysteine and the closing phenylalanine or tryptophan. A clone size is listed for some rows: how often the clone was seen (once, few, many), or a class if it is expanded.

CDR3 protein | V gene | clone size
CASSGYWTPGGPSYNEQFF | TRBV28 | many
CASRRTGSYEQYF | TRBV2 | many
CSAGLAGGKRISYNEQFF | TRBV20-1 | many
CASSSPGGAHNEQFF | TRBV5-1 | many
CASSRKGAEGEKLFF | TRBV5-1 | many
CAISEGGLTQETQYF | TRBV10-3 | NA
CASSVDGHPSSTNEKLFF | TRBV9 | many
CASNTGGADTEAFF | TRBV3-1 | many
CASSFTGGLGNTEAFF | TRBV5-1 | many
CASRRAGVNSPLHF | TRBV5-1 | many
CASSPSPGEEETQYF | TRBV5-1 | many
CASSLGGATKNIQYF | TRBV5-1 | many
CASSVGQAETQYF | TRBV5-1 | medium-sized
CASSRQTNEKLFF | TRBV6-5 | many
CSATETGEINQPQHF | TRBV20-1 | many
CASSFTRDEQYF | TRBV5-1 | many
CSARTGFTEAFF | TRBV20-1 | many
CASSLVTSGRRETQYF | TRBV4-1 | many
CASSLAIGQGRSYTF | TRBV5-1 | many
CASSSQRGGEGHLEQFF | TRBV5-1 | many
CASSLTPTGTSTDTQYF | TRBV12-3/TRBV12-4 | many
CASSLHDGETQYF | TRBV3-1 | many
CSARAGSPLHF | TRBV20-1 | many
CASSLSQGFAGNTIYF | TRBV7-9 | many
CASSYSTGVEGSPLHF | TRBV6-5 | many
CASQFRGIGEQFF | TRBV12-3/TRBV12-4 | many
CASSETGGDQPQHF | TRBV6-1 | many
CASNGYTF | TRBV9 | few
CASSQERGWGISEQFF | TRBV3-1 | many
CASSGNRGRHEKLFF | TRBV4-3 | many
CATSRVNQETQYF | TRBV15 | many
CASSSLGSQRRSDTQYF | TRBV5-1 | many
CASSKAQGGGQETQYF | TRBV21-1 | many
CASRVAGNTGELFF | TRBV19 | many
CATSARGGSSGPYYNEQFF | TRBV24-1 | many
CASSIQLGLAETQYF | TRBV7-2 | medium-sized
CAISSDRDQPQHF | TRBV10-3 | many
CASIIPDSNEQFF | TRBV5-1 | once
CASSQGSGDDNEQFF | TRBV4-1 | many
CSARDITYQETQYF | TRBV20-1 | medium-sized
CASSSGTSGGARNEQFF | TRBV12-3/TRBV12-4 | many
CATSRRLQETQYF | TRBV15 | NA
CASSFLIGQGARGLTSGNTIYF | TRBV28 | once
CASSSRPNTGELFF | TRBV5-1 | many
CASSLRQEETQYF | TRBV7-7 | few
CSATRQGVTDTQYF | TRBV20-1 | many
CASSFRINTEAFF | TRBV5-1 | many
CVSSMTTSYNEQYF | TRBV5-1 | NA
CASSGRTSGGAYEQFF | TRBV9 | NA
CASRSGPNIGELFF | TRBV5-1 | many
CASSFQPTDQPQHF | TRBV5-1 | many
CASSVGGTGNEQYF | TRBV9 | many
CASSPGGANIQYF | TRBV27 | many
CAISETQGRGYTF | TRBV10-3 | many
CAIREQGSADEQYF | TRBV10-3 | many
CASSPSGSQETQYF | TRBV6-4 | few